The 14 T cell receptor beta chains listed next were all sequenced from one sample in a study of blood T cell repertoires in COVID-19. Profiled with immunoSEQ multiplex PCR; TCRdb holds only in-frame clones, not every one. The table lists 120,000 to 150,000 clones, about 84% of them singletons. What was sequenced was peripheral blood. The receptors here all came from a woman of 80 years or more in a cohort sampled during active or convalescent COVID-19.

The J gene is TRBJ2-1, the V gene TRBV19; D ambiguous. Germline assignment: CDR1 LNHDA and CDR2 SQIVND (reference sequence). V dropped 6 bases and J dropped 1 base, with 13 bases sitting between them. The CDR3 sequence is 15 residues long. CDR3 region: CASSDLLQSYNEQFF. Written as DNA, the CDR3 is TGTGCCAGTAGCGACTTACTGCAATCCTACAATGAGCAGTTCTTC.

This sequence joins TRBV6-6 and TRBJ2-1; 10 bases are a match to TRBD2. This CDR3 has 14 amino acids. The junction had 7 bases not matched to a gene; V was cut back by 6 bases and J by 8 bases. Germline CDR1 and CDR2: MNHNY and SVGAGI (reference sequence). CDR3 amino acids: CASSRAGGPDEQFF. The CDR3, as DNA: TGTGCCAGCAGCAGAGCGGGGGGGCCTGATGAGCAGTTCTTC.

The rearrangement links TRBV6-5 to TRBJ2-3, with 11 bases matching TRBD2. Germline CDR1 MNHEY, CDR2 SVGAGI. CDR3 size: 15 residues. V lost 7 bases and J lost 0; bases outside the gene matches: 3. In DNA, the CDR3 is TGTGCCAGCACTAGACTAGCGGGGAGCACAGATACGCAGTATTTT. Residues: CASTRLAGSTDTQYF.

The chain recombines TRBV10-3 with TRBJ1-4; perhaps TRBD1 as D (5 bases). CDR3 length: 14 residues. The V gene's germline CDR1 is ENHRY and CDR2 SYGVKD. V lost 2 bases and J lost 4, with 8 bases in between. The CDR3 spells CAISEMGLNEKLFF. CDR3 coding DNA: TGTGCCATCAGTGAGATGGGACTTAATGAAAAACTGTTTTTT.

This sequence joins TRBV5-4 and TRBJ2-1, with 8 nucleotides matching TRBD2. Trimming at V came to 7 bases and at J to 1 base, leaving 4 bases not matched to a gene. The V gene's germline CDR1 is SGHNT and CDR2 YYREEE (reference sequence). The CDR3 length is 14 residues. The CDR3 DNA sequence: TGTGCCAGCCGGGGGGGGGCGTCCTACAATGAGCAGTTCTTC. Its protein product is CASRGGASYNEQFF.

The rearrangement joins TRBV5-1 to TRBJ2-1; no clear D gene. This CDR3 comprises 12 residues. With 4 bases removed from V and 6 bases from J, the gap between germline ends came to 8 bases. Germline CDR1 and CDR2: SGHRS and YFSETQ. The chain's CDR3 is CASSAYSNEQFF. The DNA for the CDR3 is TGCGCCAGCAGCGCCTACTCCAATGAGCAGTTCTTC.

This chain links TRBV3-1 (or the pseudogene TRBV3-2) with TRBJ2-1, with a weak D call TRBD2 (7 bases). CDR3 length equals 16 residues. The V gene's germline CDR1 is LGHDT and CDR2 YNNKEL (reference sequence). Trimming pared 5 bases from V and 1 base from J, leaving 15 bases between. The CDR3 loop reads CASSGGGGISYNEQFF. As DNA, the CDR3 is TGTGCCAGCAGCGGTGGGGGGGGCATTTCCTACAATGAGCAGTTCTTC.

DNA for the CDR3: TGTGCCAGCAGTTACTCCCCCTGGGGGCAGGTATTCTCCTACGAGCAGTACTTC. This gives the protein CASSYSPWGQVFSYEQYF. The chain is built from TRBV6-2 or TRBV6-3 and TRBJ2-7; the D gene is possibly TRBD1 (6 bases). This CDR3 spans 18 amino acids. V was shortened by 0 bases and J by 0 bases, with 18 bases between the two germline ends. Germline V gene data show CDR1 as MNHEY and CDR2 as SVGEGT.

The chain joins TRBV13 to TRBJ2-2; TRBD1 matches at 7 bases. V lost 6 bases, J lost 2 bases, and 9 bases stayed unmatched. There are 16 residues in the CDR3. Germline V gene sequence: CDR1 PRHDT, CDR2 FYEKMQ (reference sequence). The CDR3 spells CASRFAGTVNTGELFF. CDR3 in DNA: TGTGCCAGCAGATTCGCCGGGACAGTTAACACCGGGGAGCTGTTTTTT.

This sequence joins TRBV12-3 or TRBV12-4 and TRBJ2-1; 7 bases map to TRBD1. CDR3 length: 13 amino acids. V shed 4 bases, J shed 6 bases, and the junction held 3 bases outside the gene matches. CDR3 coding DNA: TGTGCCAGCAGTTCCGGGACAGTCAATGAGCAGTTCTTC. Its translation: CASSSGTVNEQFF.

This clone came up a few times. The chain links TRBV7-8 to TRBJ2-5; D is ambiguous. CDR1 is SGHVS, CDR2 FQNEAQ, per germline. The CDR3 totals 13 residues. V gave up 7 bases and J gave up 4 bases, with 13 bases separating them. CDR3: CASTDGLGETQYF. In DNA form, the CDR3 reads TGTGCCAGCACCGACGGGTTAGGAGAGACCCAGTACTTC.

This clone was seen once. This rearrangement joins TRBV30 to TRBJ1-2; D gene uncertain. The CDR3 has 11 amino acids. V gave up 0 bases and J gave up 5 bases, with 4 bases separating them. Germline CDR1 and CDR2: GTSNPN and SVGIG (reference sequence). The CDR3 loop is CAWSVRYGYTF. The CDR3 nucleotides are TGTGCCTGGAGTGTACGGTATGGCTACACCTTC.

The rearrangement joins TRBV7-3 to TRBJ2-7; D might be TRBD1 (6 bases). The CDR3 runs 12 residues. CDR1 SGHTA and CDR2 FQGTGA come from the germline V gene. The V gene lost 8 bases and the J gene lost 5 bases, with 13 bases spanning the gap. CDR3 amino acids: CASLPGENEQYV. In nucleotides, the CDR3 is TGTGCCAGCTTGCCAGGGGAGAACGAGCAGTACGTC.

The chain combines TRBV18 with TRBJ2-5; D is perhaps TRBD2 (5 bases). V was clipped by 3 bases and J by 3 bases, with 14 bases between them. Germline V CDR1 and CDR2: KGHSH, LQKENI. The CDR3 contains 15 residues. CDR3 DNA: TGTGCCAGCTCACCCTCCGGGGTTTTAAAAGAGACCCAGTACTTC. This codes for CASSPSGVLKETQYF.